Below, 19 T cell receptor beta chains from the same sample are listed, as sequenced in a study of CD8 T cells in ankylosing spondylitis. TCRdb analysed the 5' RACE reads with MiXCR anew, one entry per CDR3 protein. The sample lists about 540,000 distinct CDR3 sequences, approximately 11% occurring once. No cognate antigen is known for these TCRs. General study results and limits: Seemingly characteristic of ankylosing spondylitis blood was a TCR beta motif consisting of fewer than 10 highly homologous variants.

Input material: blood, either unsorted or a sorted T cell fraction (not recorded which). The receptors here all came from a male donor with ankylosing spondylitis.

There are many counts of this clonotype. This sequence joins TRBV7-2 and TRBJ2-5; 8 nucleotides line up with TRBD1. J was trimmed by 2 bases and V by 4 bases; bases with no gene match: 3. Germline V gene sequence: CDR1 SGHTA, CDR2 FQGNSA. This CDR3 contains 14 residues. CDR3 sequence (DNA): TGTGCCAGCAGCTCACAGGGGGTACAAGAGACCCAGTACTTC. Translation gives CASSSQGVQETQYF.

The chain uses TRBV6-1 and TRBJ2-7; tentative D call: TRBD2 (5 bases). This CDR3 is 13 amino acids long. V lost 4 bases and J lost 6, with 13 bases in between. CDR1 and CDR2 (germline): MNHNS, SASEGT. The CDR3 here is CASSAPGSGEQYV. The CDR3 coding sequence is TGTGCCAGCAGTGCCCCGGGGAGCGGCGAGCAGTACGTC.

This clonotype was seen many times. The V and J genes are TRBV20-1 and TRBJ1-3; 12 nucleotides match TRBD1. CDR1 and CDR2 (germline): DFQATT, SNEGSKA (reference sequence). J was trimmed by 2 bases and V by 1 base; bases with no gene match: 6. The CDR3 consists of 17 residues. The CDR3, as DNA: TGCAGTGCTAGAGGGGCCGGGACAGGGGGCACTGGAAACACCATATATTTT. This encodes CSARGAGTGGTGNTIYF.

CDR3 DNA: TGTGCCAGCAGCACCGGACTAGCGGGAGAACAAGAGACCCAGTACTTC. Translation gives CASSTGLAGEQETQYF. The rearrangement links TRBV7-2 to TRBJ2-5, with 13 bases lining up with TRBD2. Germline trimming cut 5 bases from V and 2 bases from J; bases unmatched to any gene: 5. Looked up from germline, CDR1 is SGHTA and CDR2 is FQGNSA. The CDR3 length is 16 residues. The variable domain in full, completed from reference TRBV7-2 and TRBJ2-5, reads GAGVSQSPSNKVTEKGKDVELRCDPISGHTALYWYRQSLGQGLEFLIYFQGNSAPDKSGLPSDRFSAERTGGSVSTLTIQRTQQEDSAVYLCASSTGLAGEQETQYFGPGTRLLVL.

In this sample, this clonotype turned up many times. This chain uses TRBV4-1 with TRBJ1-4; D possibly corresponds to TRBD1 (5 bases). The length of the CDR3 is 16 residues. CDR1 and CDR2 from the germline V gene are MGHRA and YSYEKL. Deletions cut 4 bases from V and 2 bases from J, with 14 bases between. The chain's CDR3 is CASSPSLGGTNEKLFF. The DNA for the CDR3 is TGCGCCAGCAGCCCCAGTCTCGGGGGTACTAATGAAAAACTGTTTTTT.

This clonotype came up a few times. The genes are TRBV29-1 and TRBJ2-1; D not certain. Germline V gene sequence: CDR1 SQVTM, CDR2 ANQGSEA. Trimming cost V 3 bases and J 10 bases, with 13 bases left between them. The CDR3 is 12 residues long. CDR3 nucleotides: TGCAGCGTTGATCGGGTCCTAGGGGAGCAGTTCTTC. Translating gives CSVDRVLGEQFF.

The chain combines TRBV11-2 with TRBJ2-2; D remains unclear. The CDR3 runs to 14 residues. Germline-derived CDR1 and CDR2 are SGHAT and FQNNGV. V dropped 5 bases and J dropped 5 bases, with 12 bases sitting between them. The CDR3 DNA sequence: TGTGCCAGCAGCCTACTCGCAGTGACCGGGGAGCTGTTTTTT. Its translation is CASSLLAVTGELFF. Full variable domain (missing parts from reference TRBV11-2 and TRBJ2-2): EAGVAQSPRYKIIEKRQSVAFWCNPISGHATLYWYQQILGQGPKLLIQFQNNGVVDDSQLPKDRFSAERLKGVDSTLKIQPAKLEDSAVYLCASSLLAVTGELFFGEGSRLTVL.

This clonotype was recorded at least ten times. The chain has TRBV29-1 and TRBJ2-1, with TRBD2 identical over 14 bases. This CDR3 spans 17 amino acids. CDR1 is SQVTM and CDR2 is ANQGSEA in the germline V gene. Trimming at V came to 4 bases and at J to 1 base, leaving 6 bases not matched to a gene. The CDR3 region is CSVASGTSGSSYNEQFF. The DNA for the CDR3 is TGCAGCGTTGCATCCGGGACTAGCGGGAGTTCCTACAATGAGCAGTTCTTC.

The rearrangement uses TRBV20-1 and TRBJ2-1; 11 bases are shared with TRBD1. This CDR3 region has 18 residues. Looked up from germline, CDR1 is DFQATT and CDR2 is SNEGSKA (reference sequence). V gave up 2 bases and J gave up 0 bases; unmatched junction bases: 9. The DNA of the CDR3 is TGCAGTGCTAGAAGGGACAGGGGGACAACGAGCTCCTACAATGAGCAGTTCTTC. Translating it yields CSARRDRGTTSSYNEQFF.

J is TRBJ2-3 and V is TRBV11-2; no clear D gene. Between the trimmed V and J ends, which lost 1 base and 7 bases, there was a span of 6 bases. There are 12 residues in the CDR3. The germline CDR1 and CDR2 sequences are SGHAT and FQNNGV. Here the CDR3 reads CASSLVGNTQYF. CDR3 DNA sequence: TGTGCCAGCAGCTTAGTAGGAAATACGCAGTATTTT.

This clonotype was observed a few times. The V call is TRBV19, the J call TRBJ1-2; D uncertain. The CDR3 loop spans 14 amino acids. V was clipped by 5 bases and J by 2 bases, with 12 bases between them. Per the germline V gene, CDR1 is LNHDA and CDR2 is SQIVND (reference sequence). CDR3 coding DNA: TGTGCCAGTAGTGGACGGACTGTAAACTATGGCTACACCTTC. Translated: CASSGRTVNYGYTF. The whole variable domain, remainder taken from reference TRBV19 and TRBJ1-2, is DGGITQSPKYLFRKEGQNVTLSCEQNLNHDAMYWYRQDPGQGLRLIYYSQIVNDFQKGDIAEGYSVSREKKESFPLTVTSAQKNPTAFYLCASSGRTVNYGYTFGSGTRLTVV.

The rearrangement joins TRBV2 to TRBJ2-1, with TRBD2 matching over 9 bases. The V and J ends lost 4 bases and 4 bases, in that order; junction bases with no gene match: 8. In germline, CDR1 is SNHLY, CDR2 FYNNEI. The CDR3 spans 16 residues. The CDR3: CASSAPGLALYNEQFF. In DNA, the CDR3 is TGTGCCAGCAGTGCCCCGGGACTAGCCCTTTACAATGAGCAGTTCTTC.

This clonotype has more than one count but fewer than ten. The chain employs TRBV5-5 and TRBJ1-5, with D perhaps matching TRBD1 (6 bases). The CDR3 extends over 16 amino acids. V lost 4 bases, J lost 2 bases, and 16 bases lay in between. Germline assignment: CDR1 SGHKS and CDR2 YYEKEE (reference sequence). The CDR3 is CASSPSGGWGNQPQHF. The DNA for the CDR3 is TGTGCCAGCAGCCCTTCGGGGGGCTGGGGCAATCAGCCCCAGCATTTT. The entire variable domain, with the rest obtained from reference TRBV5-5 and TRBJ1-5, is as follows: DAGVTQSPTHLIKTRGQQVTLRCSPISGHKSVSWYQQVLGQGPQFIFQYYEKEERGRGNFPDRFSARQFPNYSSELNVNALLLGDSALYLCASSPSGGWGNQPQHFGDGTRLSIL.

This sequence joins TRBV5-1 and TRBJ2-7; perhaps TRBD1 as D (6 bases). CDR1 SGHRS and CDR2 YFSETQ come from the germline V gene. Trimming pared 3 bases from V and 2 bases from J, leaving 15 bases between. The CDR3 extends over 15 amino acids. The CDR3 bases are TGCGCCAGCAGCTCGACAGACAGGCCCCCCTACGAGCAGTACTTC. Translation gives CASSSTDRPPYEQYF.

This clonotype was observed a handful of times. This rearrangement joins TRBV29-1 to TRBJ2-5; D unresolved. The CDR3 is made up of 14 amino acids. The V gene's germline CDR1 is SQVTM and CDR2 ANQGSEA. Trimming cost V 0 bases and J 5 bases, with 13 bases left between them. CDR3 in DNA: TGCAGCGTTGAAGATGTGGGTTTTGGGGAGACCCAGTACTTC. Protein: CSVEDVGFGETQYF.

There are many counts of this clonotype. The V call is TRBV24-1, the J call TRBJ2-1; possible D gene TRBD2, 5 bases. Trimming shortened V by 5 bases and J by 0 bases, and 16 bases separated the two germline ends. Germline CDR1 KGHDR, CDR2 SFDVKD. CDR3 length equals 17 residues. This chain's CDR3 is CATSALPGKSSYNEQFF. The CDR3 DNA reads TGTGCCACCAGTGCCCTGCCGGGAAAGAGCTCCTACAATGAGCAGTTCTTC.

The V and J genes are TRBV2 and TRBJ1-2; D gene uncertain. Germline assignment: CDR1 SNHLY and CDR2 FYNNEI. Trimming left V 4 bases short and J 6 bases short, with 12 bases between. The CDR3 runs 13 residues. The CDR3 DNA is TGTGCCAGCAGTGTAGGAGGGATGGATGGCTACACCTTC. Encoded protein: CASSVGGMDGYTF.

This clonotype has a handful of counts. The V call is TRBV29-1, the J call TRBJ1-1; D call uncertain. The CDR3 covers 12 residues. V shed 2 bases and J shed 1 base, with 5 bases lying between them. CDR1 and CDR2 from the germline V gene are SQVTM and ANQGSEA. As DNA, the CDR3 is TGCAGCGTTGAACCGGGGAACACTGAAGCTTTCTTT. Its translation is CSVEPGNTEAFF.

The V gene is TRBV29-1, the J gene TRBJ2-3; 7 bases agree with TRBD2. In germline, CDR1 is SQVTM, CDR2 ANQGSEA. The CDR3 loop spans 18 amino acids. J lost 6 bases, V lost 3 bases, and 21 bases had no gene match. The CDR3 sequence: CSVETSTIPPGNWDTQYF. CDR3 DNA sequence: TGCAGCGTTGAGACTAGCACGATCCCCCCCGGTAATTGGGATACGCAGTATTTT.